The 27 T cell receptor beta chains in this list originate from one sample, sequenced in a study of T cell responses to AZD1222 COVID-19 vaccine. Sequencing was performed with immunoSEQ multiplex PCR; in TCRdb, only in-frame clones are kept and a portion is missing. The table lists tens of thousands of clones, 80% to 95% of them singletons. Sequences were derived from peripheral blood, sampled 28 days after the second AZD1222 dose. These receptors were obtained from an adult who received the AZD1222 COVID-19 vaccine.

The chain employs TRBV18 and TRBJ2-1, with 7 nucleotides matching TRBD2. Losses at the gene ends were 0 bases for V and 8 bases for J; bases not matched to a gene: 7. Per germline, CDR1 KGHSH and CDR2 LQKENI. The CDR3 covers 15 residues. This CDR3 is CASSPPGVAGYEQFF. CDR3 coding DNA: TGTGCCAGCTCACCACCGGGGGTAGCGGGCTATGAGCAGTTCTTC.

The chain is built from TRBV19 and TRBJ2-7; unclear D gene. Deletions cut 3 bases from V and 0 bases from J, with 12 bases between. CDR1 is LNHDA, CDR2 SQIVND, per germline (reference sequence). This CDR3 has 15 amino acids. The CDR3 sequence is CASSIRIVASYEQYF. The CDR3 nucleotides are TGTGCCAGTAGTATCCGAATCGTTGCCTCCTACGAGCAGTACTTC.

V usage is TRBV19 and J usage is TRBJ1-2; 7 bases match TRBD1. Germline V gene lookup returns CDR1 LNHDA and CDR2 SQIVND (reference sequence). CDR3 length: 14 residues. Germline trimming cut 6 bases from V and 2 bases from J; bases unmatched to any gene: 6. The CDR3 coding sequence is TGTGCCAGTAGCTACGAGACAGGGAACTATGGCTACACCTTC. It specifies CASSYETGNYGYTF.

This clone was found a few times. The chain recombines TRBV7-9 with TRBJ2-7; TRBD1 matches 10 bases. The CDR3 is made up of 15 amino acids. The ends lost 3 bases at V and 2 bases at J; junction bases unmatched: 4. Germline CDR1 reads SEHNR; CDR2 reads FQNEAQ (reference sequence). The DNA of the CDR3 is TGTGCCAGCAGCTTTCCGGGACAGGGGACCTACGAGCAGTACTTC. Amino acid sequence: CASSFPGQGTYEQYF.

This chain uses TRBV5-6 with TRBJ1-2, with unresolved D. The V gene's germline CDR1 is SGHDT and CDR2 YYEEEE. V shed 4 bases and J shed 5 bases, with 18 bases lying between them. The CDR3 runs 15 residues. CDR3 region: CASSPPSQRNYGYTF. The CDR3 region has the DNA TGTGCCAGCAGCCCGCCCTCGCAGAGAAATTATGGCTACACCTTC.

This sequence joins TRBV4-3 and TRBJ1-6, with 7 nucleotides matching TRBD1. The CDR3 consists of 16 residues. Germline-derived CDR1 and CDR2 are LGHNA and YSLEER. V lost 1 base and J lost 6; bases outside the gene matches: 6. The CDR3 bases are TGCGCCAGCAGCCAAGCAGGGGGGTGGCGTAATTCACCCCTCCACTTT. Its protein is CASSQAGGWRNSPLHF.

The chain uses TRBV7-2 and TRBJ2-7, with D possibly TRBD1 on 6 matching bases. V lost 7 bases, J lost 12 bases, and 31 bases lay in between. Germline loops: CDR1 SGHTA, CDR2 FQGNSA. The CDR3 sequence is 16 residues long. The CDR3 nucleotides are TGTGCCAGCACCTTGGGGGACACTACCGGCCCCCTTACACGGTACTTC. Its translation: CASTLGDTTGPLTRYF.

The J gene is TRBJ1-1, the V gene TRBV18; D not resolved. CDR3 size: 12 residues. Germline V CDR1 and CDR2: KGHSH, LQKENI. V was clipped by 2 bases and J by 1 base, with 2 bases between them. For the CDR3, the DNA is TGTGCCAGCTCACCAGAGAACACTGAAGCTTTCTTT. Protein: CASSPENTEAFF.

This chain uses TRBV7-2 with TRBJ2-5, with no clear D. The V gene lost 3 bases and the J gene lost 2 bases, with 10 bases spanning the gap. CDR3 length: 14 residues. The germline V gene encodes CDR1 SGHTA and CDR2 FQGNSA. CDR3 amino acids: CASSLGAVQETQYF. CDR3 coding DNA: TGTGCCAGCAGCTTGGGCGCGGTTCAAGAGACCCAGTACTTC.

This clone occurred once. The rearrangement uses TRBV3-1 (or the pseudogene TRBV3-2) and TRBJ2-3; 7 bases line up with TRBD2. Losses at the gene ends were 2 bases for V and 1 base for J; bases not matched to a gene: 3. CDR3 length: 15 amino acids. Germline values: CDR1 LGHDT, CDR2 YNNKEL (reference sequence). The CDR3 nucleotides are TGTGCCAGCAGCCAAACCACTAGCGGCACAGATACGCAGTATTTT. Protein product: CASSQTTSGTDTQYF.

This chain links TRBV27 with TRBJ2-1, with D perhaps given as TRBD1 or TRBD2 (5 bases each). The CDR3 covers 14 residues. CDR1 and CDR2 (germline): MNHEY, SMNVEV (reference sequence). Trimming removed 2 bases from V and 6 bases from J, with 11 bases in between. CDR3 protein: CASSLEGPINEQFF. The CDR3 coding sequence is TGTGCCAGCAGTTTAGAGGGACCGATCAATGAGCAGTTCTTC.

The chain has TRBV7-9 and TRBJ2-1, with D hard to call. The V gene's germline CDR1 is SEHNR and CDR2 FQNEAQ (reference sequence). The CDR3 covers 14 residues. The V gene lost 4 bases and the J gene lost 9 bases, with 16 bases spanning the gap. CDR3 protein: CASSWSGWVSEQFF. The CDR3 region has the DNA TGTGCCAGCAGCTGGTCCGGATGGGTAAGTGAGCAGTTCTTC.

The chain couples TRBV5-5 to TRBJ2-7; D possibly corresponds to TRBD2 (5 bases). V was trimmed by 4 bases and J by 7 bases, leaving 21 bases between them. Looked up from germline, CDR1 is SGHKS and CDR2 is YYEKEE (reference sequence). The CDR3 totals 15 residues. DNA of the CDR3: TGTGCCAGCAGCCACCCTAGAGGGAGTGGCGAAGAGCAGTACTTC. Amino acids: CASSHPRGSGEEQYF.

The CDR3 sequence: CASSSQAFGNTIYF. The CDR3 region has the DNA TGTGCCAGCAGCTCACAGGCTTTCGGAAACACCATATATTTT. The chain is built from TRBV7-9 and TRBJ1-3, with a tentative D call TRBD1 (5 bases). The ends were cut back, 4 bases at V and 4 bases at J, with 11 bases in the middle. Germline V gene sequence: CDR1 SEHNR, CDR2 FQNEAQ (reference sequence). CDR3 size: 14 residues.

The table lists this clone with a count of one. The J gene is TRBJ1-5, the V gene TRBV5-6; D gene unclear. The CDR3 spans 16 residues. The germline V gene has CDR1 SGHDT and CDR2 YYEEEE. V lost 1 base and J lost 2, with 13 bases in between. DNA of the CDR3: TGTGCCAGCAGCTTGAGGTCAGGCTGGGGCAATCAGCCCCAGCATTTT. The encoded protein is CASSLRSGWGNQPQHF.

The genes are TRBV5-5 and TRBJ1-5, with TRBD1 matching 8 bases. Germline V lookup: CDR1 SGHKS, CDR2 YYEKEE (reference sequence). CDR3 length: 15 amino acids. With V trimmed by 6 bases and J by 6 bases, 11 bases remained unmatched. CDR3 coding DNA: TGTGCCAGCACCCCCGGACAGGGAACGAGTCAGCCCCAGCATTTT. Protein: CASTPGQGTSQPQHF. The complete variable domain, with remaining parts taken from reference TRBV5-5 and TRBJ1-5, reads DAGVTQSPTHLIKTRGQQVTLRCSPISGHKSVSWYQQVLGQGPQFIFQYYEKEERGRGNFPDRFSARQFPNYSSELNVNALLLGDSALYLCASTPGQGTSQPQHFGDGTRLSIL.

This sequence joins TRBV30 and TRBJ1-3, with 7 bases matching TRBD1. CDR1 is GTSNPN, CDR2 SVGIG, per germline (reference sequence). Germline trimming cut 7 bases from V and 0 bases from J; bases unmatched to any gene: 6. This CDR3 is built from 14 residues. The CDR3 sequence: CALKQGNSGNTIYF. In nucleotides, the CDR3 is TGTGCCTTGAAACAGGGGAACTCTGGAAACACCATATATTTT.

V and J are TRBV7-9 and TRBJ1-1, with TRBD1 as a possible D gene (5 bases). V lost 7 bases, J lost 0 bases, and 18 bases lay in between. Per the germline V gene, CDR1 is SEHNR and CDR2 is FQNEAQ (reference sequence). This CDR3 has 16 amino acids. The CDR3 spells CASNNLWGGMNTEAFF. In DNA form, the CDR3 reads TGTGCCAGCAACAACCTGTGGGGCGGCATGAACACTGAAGCTTTCTTT.

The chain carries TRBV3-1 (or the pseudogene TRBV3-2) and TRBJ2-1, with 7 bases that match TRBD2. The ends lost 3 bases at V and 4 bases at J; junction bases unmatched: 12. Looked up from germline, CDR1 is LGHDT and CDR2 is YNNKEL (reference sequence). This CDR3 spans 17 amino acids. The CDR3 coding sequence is TGTGCCAGCAGCCACCTTTTGGGCGGGAGCTTATACAATGAGCAGTTCTTC. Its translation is CASSHLLGGSLYNEQFF.

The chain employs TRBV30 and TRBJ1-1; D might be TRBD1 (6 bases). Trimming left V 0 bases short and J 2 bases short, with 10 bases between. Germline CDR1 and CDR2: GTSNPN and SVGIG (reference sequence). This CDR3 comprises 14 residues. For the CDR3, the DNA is TGTGCCTGGAGTGTACACAGGGCAAACACTGAAGCTTTCTTT. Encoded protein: CAWSVHRANTEAFF.

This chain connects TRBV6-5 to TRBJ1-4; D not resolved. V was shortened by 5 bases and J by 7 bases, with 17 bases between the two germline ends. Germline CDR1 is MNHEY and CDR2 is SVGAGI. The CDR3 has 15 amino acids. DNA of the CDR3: TGTGCCAGCAGTCAACCCTCGGCAGGTTTTGAAAAACTGTTTTTT. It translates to CASSQPSAGFEKLFF.

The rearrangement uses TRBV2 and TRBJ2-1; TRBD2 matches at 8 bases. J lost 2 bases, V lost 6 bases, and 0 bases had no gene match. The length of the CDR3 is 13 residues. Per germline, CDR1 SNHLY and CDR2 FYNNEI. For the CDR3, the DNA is TGTGCCAGCAGGACTAGCGCCTACAATGAGCAGTTCTTC. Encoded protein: CASRTSAYNEQFF.

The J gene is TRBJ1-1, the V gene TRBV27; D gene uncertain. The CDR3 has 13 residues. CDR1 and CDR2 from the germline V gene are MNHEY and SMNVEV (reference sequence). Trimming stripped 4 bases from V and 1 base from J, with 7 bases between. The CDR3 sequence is CASSSLQNTEAFF. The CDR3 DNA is TGTGCCAGCAGTTCCCTACAGAACACTGAAGCTTTCTTT.

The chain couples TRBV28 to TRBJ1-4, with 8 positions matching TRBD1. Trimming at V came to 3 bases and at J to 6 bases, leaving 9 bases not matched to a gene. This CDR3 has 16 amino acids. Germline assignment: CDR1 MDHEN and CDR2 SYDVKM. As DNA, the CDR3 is TGTGCCAGCAGTTTTATGGGGGGACAGGAGGATGAAAAACTGTTTTTT. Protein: CASSFMGGQEDEKLFF.

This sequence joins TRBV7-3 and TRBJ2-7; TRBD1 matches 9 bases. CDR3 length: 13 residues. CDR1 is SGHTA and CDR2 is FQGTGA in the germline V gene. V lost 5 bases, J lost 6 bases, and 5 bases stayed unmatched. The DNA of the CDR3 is TGTGCCAGCAGCACCGGGACAGGGAGCGAGCAGTACTTC. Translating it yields CASSTGTGSEQYF.

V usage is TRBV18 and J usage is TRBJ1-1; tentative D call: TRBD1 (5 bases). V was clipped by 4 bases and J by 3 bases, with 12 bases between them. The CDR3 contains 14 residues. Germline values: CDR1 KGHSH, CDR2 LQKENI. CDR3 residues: CASSRAGSDTEAFF. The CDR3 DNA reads TGTGCCAGCTCACGGGCAGGGTCGGACACTGAAGCTTTCTTT. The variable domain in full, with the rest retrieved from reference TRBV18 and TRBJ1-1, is NAGVMQNPRHLVRRRGQEARLRCSPMKGHSHVYWYRQLPEEGLKFMVYLQKENIIDESGMPKERFSAEFPKEGPSILRIQQVVRGDSAAYFCASSRAGSDTEAFFGQGTRLTVV.

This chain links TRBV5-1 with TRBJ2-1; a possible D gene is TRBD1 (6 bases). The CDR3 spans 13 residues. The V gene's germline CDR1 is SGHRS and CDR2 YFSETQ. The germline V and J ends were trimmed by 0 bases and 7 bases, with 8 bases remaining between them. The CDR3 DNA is TGCGCCAGCAGCTTGGGCCAGGGGAATGAGCAGTTCTTC. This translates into CASSLGQGNEQFF. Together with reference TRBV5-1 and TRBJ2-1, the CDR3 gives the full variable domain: KAGVTQTPRYLIKTRGQQVTLSCSPISGHRSVSWYQQTPGQGLQFLFEYFSETQRNKGNFPGRFSGRQFSNSRSEMNVSTLELGDSALYLCASSLGQGNEQFFGPGTRLTVL.